Each of the 2 T cell receptor beta chains below was sequenced from the same sample in a study of CD8+ T cells in alopecia areata. Treatment denoted: oral pan-JAK inhibitor, 5-10 mg twice daily. Following extraction, RNA underwent reverse transcription to cDNA, which served as the sequencing template. Clones were read by immunoSEQ multiplex PCR, and TCRdb kept only the in-frame ones, dropping some. The sample has some 180,000 clones, 51% seen once. The material was CD8+ T cells sorted from blood, obtained around week 52, from a patient treated with tofacitinib. These receptors all stem from a human donor with alopecia areata.

This clone turned up a few times. The rearrangement links TRBV11-1 to TRBJ1-1; D is unclear. This CDR3 contains 13 residues. Trimming removed 6 bases at V and 1 base at J, with 9 bases between. In germline, CDR1 is SGHAT, CDR2 FQDESV (reference sequence). CDR3 coding DNA: TGTGCCAGCAGTTTCTACAGGAACACTGAAGCTTTCTTT. Protein sequence: CASSFYRNTEAFF.

This clone was found a few times. The J gene is TRBJ2-5, the V gene TRBV5-5, with a weak D call TRBD1 (6 bases). This CDR3 region has 15 residues. CDR1 is SGHKS, CDR2 YYEKEE, per germline (reference sequence). V gave up 3 bases and J gave up 7 bases, with 19 bases separating them. The CDR3, as DNA: TGTGCCAGCAGCTCCAGAGGACAGCCTGTACGGACCCAGTACTTC. Its protein product is CASSSRGQPVRTQYF.